The following is a T cell receptor (beta chain) sequence with its context. Its antigen remains unidentified. Within the sample, other DNA sequences also encode this same CDR3. These data originate in a study of shared clonotypes between healthy human individuals. Study summary: Each donor's CD4 naive and CD4 memory cells filled three plates apiece, CD8 naive two, and CD8 memory one.

Study findings and constraints: Memory subsets generally showed smaller estimated richness than naive subsets did.

Germline V gene sequence: CDR1 SGHNT, CDR2 YYREEE (reference sequence). CDR3 size: 14 residues. V lost 0 bases and J 2 bases, leaving 8 bases between the germline ends. TCRdb keeps only in-frame clones here, not all; method: immunoSEQ multiplex PCR. The sample holds about 1.5 million clones, under 99% seen once. This chain connects TRBV5-4 to TRBJ2-5; tentative D call: TRBD1 (6 bases). The specimen sequenced was naive CD4+ T cells sorted from blood. Subset meaning: CD45RA+ positively selected. The source is a man aged 25-40 years in good health. The DNA for the CDR3 is TGTGCCAGCAGCTTGGCCGGGACACAAGAGACCCAGTACTTC. Amino acid sequence: CASSLAGTQETQYF.